These T cell receptor beta chains were read from a single sample in a study of blood T cell repertoires in COVID-19. The method was immunoSEQ multiplex PCR; TCRdb's version includes in-frame clones alone and lacks a portion of them. There are approximately 81,000 clones in the sample; 90% to 95% occur only once, and roughly 2% lies in the top ten. What was sequenced was peripheral blood. The receptors come from a woman aged 45-65 years in a cohort sampled during active COVID-19. CDR3s include the opening cysteine and the closing phenylalanine or tryptophan. A D gene is named only where the DNA matches it firmly. Clone size is shown for a subset of rows, as once, few, many or a class of expanded clone.

d_call: NA; j_call: TRBJ2-2; clone_size: NA; v_call: TRBV5-8; cdr3_length: 15; cdr3_nt: TGTGCCAGCAGCCTCAGGGGGGCGAACACCGGGGAGCTGTTTTTT; cdr3_aa: CASSLRGANTGELFF
d_call: TRBD1; j_call: TRBJ2-2; clone_size: NA; v_call: TRBV4-1; cdr3_length: 13; cdr3_nt: TGCGCCAGCAGCCAGCCACAGGGGGGTCCGCTGTTTTTT; cdr3_aa: CASSQPQGGPLFF
d_call: TRBD2; j_call: TRBJ2-3; clone_size: NA; v_call: TRBV9; cdr3_length: 16; cdr3_nt: TGTGCCAGCAGCGTACCCCGCAGACTAGCGGGCGTCACGCAGTATTTT; cdr3_aa: CASSVPRRLAGVTQYF
d_call: NA; j_call: TRBJ2-1; clone_size: NA; v_call: TRBV7-9; cdr3_length: 15; cdr3_nt: TGTGCCAGCAGCTTAAGCCGAAGCTCCTACAATGAGCAGTTCTTC; cdr3_aa: CASSLSRSSYNEQFF
d_call: TRBD1; j_call: TRBJ1-1; clone_size: NA; v_call: TRBV5-1; cdr3_length: 14; cdr3_nt: TGCGCCAGCAGCCAACGACAGGGGGCGGATGAAGCTTTCTTT; cdr3_aa: CASSQRQGADEAFF
d_call: NA; j_call: TRBJ1-6; clone_size: NA; v_call: TRBV9; cdr3_length: 14; cdr3_nt: TGTGCCAGCAGCGTAGAACAGGGTAGTTCACCCCTCCACTTT; cdr3_aa: CASSVEQGSSPLHF
d_call: NA; j_call: TRBJ2-7; clone_size: NA; v_call: TRBV3-1/TRBV3-2; cdr3_length: 12; cdr3_nt: TGTGCCAGCAGCCGCGGAGGCTACGAGCAGTACTTC; cdr3_aa: CASSRGGYEQYF
d_call: NA; j_call: TRBJ1-3; clone_size: NA; v_call: TRBV29-1; cdr3_length: 13; cdr3_nt: TGCAGCGTTGTGGGGGCTGCTGGAAACACCATATATTTT; cdr3_aa: CSVVGAAGNTIYF
d_call: NA; j_call: TRBJ1-1; clone_size: once; v_call: TRBV15; cdr3_length: 14; cdr3_nt: TGTGCCACCAGCATTGAGAGGATGAACACTGAAGCTTTCTTT; cdr3_aa: CATSIERMNTEAFF
d_call: NA; j_call: TRBJ2-3; clone_size: NA; v_call: TRBV6-6; cdr3_length: 16; cdr3_nt: TGTGCCAGCAGTCGAACAGCGGTATCTAGCACAGATACGCAGTATTTT; cdr3_aa: CASSRTAVSSTDTQYF
d_call: NA; j_call: TRBJ1-6; clone_size: NA; v_call: TRBV9; cdr3_length: 15; cdr3_nt: TGTGCCAGCAGCGTAGTCGGCAGCGGGAATTCACCCCTCCACTTT; cdr3_aa: CASSVVGSGNSPLHF
d_call: NA; j_call: TRBJ1-1; clone_size: NA; v_call: TRBV6-5; cdr3_length: 14; cdr3_nt: TGTGCCAGCAGTTTAGGGGCCATTCACACTGAAGCTTTCTTT; cdr3_aa: CASSLGAIHTEAFF
d_call: NA; j_call: TRBJ1-2; clone_size: NA; v_call: TRBV3-1/TRBV3-2; cdr3_length: 14; cdr3_nt: TGTGCCAGCAGCCAAGATCGAGGGTATGGTGGCTACACCTTC; cdr3_aa: CASSQDRGYGGYTF
d_call: NA; j_call: TRBJ1-2; clone_size: NA; v_call: TRBV6-5; cdr3_length: 13; cdr3_nt: TGTGCCAGCAGCCTAAGGGGGACGGGAGGCTACACCTTC; cdr3_aa: CASSLRGTGGYTF
d_call: NA; j_call: TRBJ2-4; clone_size: NA; v_call: TRBV20-1; cdr3_length: 15; cdr3_nt: TGCAGTGCTAGTACAGGAATGCTAGCCAAAAACATTCAGTACTTC; cdr3_aa: CSASTGMLAKNIQYF
d_call: TRBD2; j_call: TRBJ2-7; clone_size: NA; v_call: TRBV10-3; cdr3_length: 12; cdr3_nt: TGTGCCATCAGTAGCGGGACCCACGAGCAGTACTTC; cdr3_aa: CAISSGTHEQYF
d_call: NA; j_call: TRBJ2-5; clone_size: NA; v_call: TRBV19; cdr3_length: 14; cdr3_nt: TGTGCCAGTAGTATTTGGGCAGGTGTGGAGACCCAGTACTTC; cdr3_aa: CASSIWAGVETQYF
d_call: NA; j_call: TRBJ1-4; clone_size: NA; v_call: TRBV6-6; cdr3_length: 15; cdr3_nt: TGTGCCAGCACCCCAGGGGATGCAACTAATGAAAAACTGTTTTTT; cdr3_aa: CASTPGDATNEKLFF
d_call: TRBD2; j_call: TRBJ2-3; clone_size: NA; v_call: TRBV11-2; cdr3_length: 14; cdr3_nt: TGTGCCAGCAGCTTAGCTGCTAGCGGGAGAGGGCAGTATTTT; cdr3_aa: CASSLAASGRGQYF
d_call: NA; j_call: TRBJ2-1; clone_size: NA; v_call: TRBV7-3; cdr3_length: 16; cdr3_nt: TGTGCCAGCAGCTTGACGGTCGGAGGTCTCGGCAATGAGCAGTTCTTC; cdr3_aa: CASSLTVGGLGNEQFF
d_call: NA; j_call: TRBJ1-3; clone_size: NA; v_call: TRBV12-5; cdr3_length: 13; cdr3_nt: TGTGCTAGTGCCACGGCCAGGGAGGCCACCATATATTTT; cdr3_aa: CASATAREATIYF
d_call: TRBD2; j_call: TRBJ2-3; clone_size: NA; v_call: TRBV5-8; cdr3_length: 18; cdr3_nt: TGTGCCAGCAGCTCCGGCCTCCTAGCGGGGGCGGGGACAGATACGCAGTATTTT; cdr3_aa: CASSSGLLAGAGTDTQYF
d_call: NA; j_call: TRBJ2-2; clone_size: NA; v_call: TRBV11-2; cdr3_length: 15; cdr3_nt: TGTGCCAGCAGCTTATCGACAGCTTTATCCGGGGAGCTGTTTTTT; cdr3_aa: CASSLSTALSGELFF
d_call: NA; j_call: TRBJ2-7; clone_size: NA; v_call: TRBV29-1; cdr3_length: 12; cdr3_nt: TGCAGCGTTCGGACAATCTCCTACGAGCAGTACTTC; cdr3_aa: CSVRTISYEQYF
d_call: TRBD2; j_call: TRBJ2-7; clone_size: once; v_call: TRBV11-1; cdr3_length: 13; cdr3_nt: TGTGCCAGCAGCTTAGAAGCTAGCGGGAGGCAGTACTTC; cdr3_aa: CASSLEASGRQYF
d_call: TRBD1; j_call: TRBJ1-4; clone_size: NA; v_call: TRBV18; cdr3_length: 13; cdr3_nt: TGTGCCAGCTCACCAAGACAGGGGGAAAAACTGTTTTTT; cdr3_aa: CASSPRQGEKLFF
d_call: TRBD1; j_call: TRBJ2-7; clone_size: few; v_call: TRBV6-5; cdr3_length: 15; cdr3_nt: TGTGCCAGCAGTCACCTGAGGACAGGGGACTACGAGCAGTACTTC; cdr3_aa: CASSHLRTGDYEQYF
d_call: NA; j_call: TRBJ1-1; clone_size: NA; v_call: TRBV5-1; cdr3_length: 16; cdr3_nt: TGCGCCAGCAGCCCGGCTACGGGGGGCCAGAACACTGAAGCTTTCTTT; cdr3_aa: CASSPATGGQNTEAFF
d_call: TRBD1; j_call: TRBJ2-5; clone_size: NA; v_call: TRBV5-1; cdr3_length: 15; cdr3_nt: TGCGCCAGCAGCTGGATGGGACAGATACAAGAGACCCAGTACTTC; cdr3_aa: CASSWMGQIQETQYF
d_call: NA; j_call: TRBJ2-1; clone_size: NA; v_call: TRBV6-6; cdr3_length: 15; cdr3_nt: TGTGCCAGCAGTTACTCGTCGGGAGAGTACAATGAGCAGTTCTTC; cdr3_aa: CASSYSSGEYNEQFF
d_call: NA; j_call: TRBJ1-5; clone_size: NA; v_call: TRBV18; cdr3_length: 13; cdr3_nt: TGTGCCAGCTCACCCGGGAGCAATCAGCCCCAGCATTTT; cdr3_aa: CASSPGSNQPQHF
d_call: TRBD2; j_call: TRBJ2-3; clone_size: NA; v_call: TRBV5-1; cdr3_length: 15; cdr3_nt: TGCGCCAGCAGCTCGGGGACTAGTAACACAGATACGCAGTATTTT; cdr3_aa: CASSSGTSNTDTQYF
d_call: TRBD1; j_call: TRBJ1-6; clone_size: NA; v_call: TRBV4-1; cdr3_length: 15; cdr3_nt: TGCGCCAGCAGCCGAACAGGGGGCACCCCCTCCACCCTCCACTTT; cdr3_aa: CASSRTGGTPSTLHF
d_call: NA; j_call: TRBJ1-2; clone_size: NA; v_call: TRBV29-1; cdr3_length: 12; cdr3_nt: TGCAGCGTTGGACAGTATGACTATGGCTACACCTTC; cdr3_aa: CSVGQYDYGYTF
d_call: NA; j_call: TRBJ2-3; clone_size: NA; v_call: TRBV2; cdr3_length: 13; cdr3_nt: TGTGCCAGCAGTTCTAATCAGCGGGATACGCAGTATTTT; cdr3_aa: CASSSNQRDTQYF
d_call: NA; j_call: TRBJ2-2; clone_size: NA; v_call: TRBV28; cdr3_length: 13; cdr3_nt: TGTGCCAGCAGCCCCGCAGCGGGCGGGGAGCTGTTTTTT; cdr3_aa: CASSPAAGGELFF
d_call: TRBD1; j_call: TRBJ1-3; clone_size: NA; v_call: TRBV6-5; cdr3_length: 14; cdr3_nt: TGTGCCAGCAGTCCTCAGGACAGGGGAAACACCATATATTTT; cdr3_aa: CASSPQDRGNTIYF
d_call: TRBD2; j_call: TRBJ2-1; clone_size: NA; v_call: TRBV29-1; cdr3_length: 16; cdr3_nt: TGCAGCGTCACCTCTAGCGGTTCAGTCTCCTACAATGAGCAGTTCTTC; cdr3_aa: CSVTSSGSVSYNEQFF
d_call: TRBD2; j_call: TRBJ2-1; clone_size: few; v_call: TRBV5-1; cdr3_length: 16; cdr3_nt: TGCGCCAGCAGCCGGCAGCTAGCGGGGGATTTCAATGAGCAGTTCTTC; cdr3_aa: CASSRQLAGDFNEQFF
d_call: TRBD1; j_call: TRBJ1-2; clone_size: NA; v_call: TRBV6-4; cdr3_length: 14; cdr3_nt: TGTGCCAGCAGTGAGTCAGGGGGGAGCTATGGCTACACCTTC; cdr3_aa: CASSESGGSYGYTF
d_call: NA; j_call: TRBJ1-4; clone_size: NA; v_call: TRBV11-2; cdr3_length: 15; cdr3_nt: TGTGCCAGCAGCGTCTCACACACAACTAATGAAAAACTGTTTTTT; cdr3_aa: CASSVSHTTNEKLFF
d_call: TRBD1; j_call: TRBJ2-7; clone_size: NA; v_call: TRBV5-6; cdr3_length: 14; cdr3_nt: TGTGCCAGCAGCTGGGGACAGGGGCCTAGGGAGCAGTACTTC; cdr3_aa: CASSWGQGPREQYF
d_call: TRBD2; j_call: TRBJ2-3; clone_size: NA; v_call: TRBV9; cdr3_length: 15; cdr3_nt: TGTGCCAGCAGCGTGGGAGGGTCGAACACAGATACGCAGTATTTT; cdr3_aa: CASSVGGSNTDTQYF
d_call: TRBD2; j_call: TRBJ2-1; clone_size: NA; v_call: TRBV25-1; cdr3_length: 13; cdr3_nt: TGTGCCAGCAGGACTAGCGGGAGCAATGAGCAGTTCTTC; cdr3_aa: CASRTSGSNEQFF
d_call: NA; j_call: TRBJ2-5; clone_size: NA; v_call: TRBV11-3; cdr3_length: 17; cdr3_nt: TGTGCCAGCAGCTTAGACGGATCGGGACTCACGGAAGAGACCCAGTACTTC; cdr3_aa: CASSLDGSGLTEETQYF
d_call: TRBD2; j_call: TRBJ2-7; clone_size: NA; v_call: TRBV27; cdr3_length: 15; cdr3_nt: TGTGCCAGCAGTCCCCAGCCGGGAGGGAAGTACGAGCAGTACTTC; cdr3_aa: CASSPQPGGKYEQYF
d_call: NA; j_call: TRBJ1-4; clone_size: NA; v_call: TRBV4-1; cdr3_length: 14; cdr3_nt: TGCGCCAGCAGCCCAATGGGAGGAATGGAAAAACTGTTTTTT; cdr3_aa: CASSPMGGMEKLFF
d_call: TRBD1; j_call: TRBJ1-6; clone_size: NA; v_call: TRBV2; cdr3_length: 16; cdr3_nt: TGTGCCAGCAGTTCCACCCGGACAGGCTATAATTCACCCCTCCACTTT; cdr3_aa: CASSSTRTGYNSPLHF
d_call: NA; j_call: TRBJ2-1; clone_size: once; v_call: TRBV3-1/TRBV3-2; cdr3_length: 20; cdr3_nt: TGTGCCAGCAGCCAAGAATATGGGCTCAGAACACCCGTTTTCTACAATGAGCAGTTCTTC; cdr3_aa: CASSQEYGLRTPVFYNEQFF
d_call: TRBD1; j_call: TRBJ1-3; clone_size: NA; v_call: TRBV5-1; cdr3_length: 16; cdr3_nt: TGCGCCAGCAGCTCTGAGGGGACAGCCTCTGGAAACACCATATATTTT; cdr3_aa: CASSSEGTASGNTIYF
d_call: NA; j_call: TRBJ2-1; clone_size: NA; v_call: TRBV10-3; cdr3_length: 12; cdr3_nt: TGTGCCTTTGGGAGGTGGGAGAATGAGCAGTTCTTC; cdr3_aa: CAFGRWENEQFF
d_call: TRBD1; j_call: TRBJ1-1; clone_size: NA; v_call: TRBV27; cdr3_length: 17; cdr3_nt: TGTGCCAGCAGTTTAACGGGCAGGGGGCAAGATGGCACTGAAGCTTTCTTT; cdr3_aa: CASSLTGRGQDGTEAFF
d_call: TRBD2; j_call: TRBJ2-1; clone_size: NA; v_call: TRBV30; cdr3_length: 15; cdr3_nt: TGTGCCTGGACCCTAGCGGGGGGCCCCTACAATGAGCAGTTCTTC; cdr3_aa: CAWTLAGGPYNEQFF
d_call: NA; j_call: TRBJ2-3; clone_size: NA; v_call: TRBV24-1; cdr3_length: 16; cdr3_nt: TGTGCCACCAGTGAACCCGCAAGGGGGAGCACAGATACGCAGTATTTT; cdr3_aa: CATSEPARGSTDTQYF
d_call: NA; j_call: TRBJ1-3; clone_size: NA; v_call: TRBV11-2; cdr3_length: 12; cdr3_nt: TGTGCCAGCAGCTTTTTACTGGACACCATATATTTT; cdr3_aa: CASSFLLDTIYF
d_call: NA; j_call: TRBJ2-3; clone_size: NA; v_call: TRBV12-3/TRBV12-4; cdr3_length: 11; cdr3_nt: TGTGCCAGCGGGAGCTTGGATACGCAGTATTTT; cdr3_aa: CASGSLDTQYF